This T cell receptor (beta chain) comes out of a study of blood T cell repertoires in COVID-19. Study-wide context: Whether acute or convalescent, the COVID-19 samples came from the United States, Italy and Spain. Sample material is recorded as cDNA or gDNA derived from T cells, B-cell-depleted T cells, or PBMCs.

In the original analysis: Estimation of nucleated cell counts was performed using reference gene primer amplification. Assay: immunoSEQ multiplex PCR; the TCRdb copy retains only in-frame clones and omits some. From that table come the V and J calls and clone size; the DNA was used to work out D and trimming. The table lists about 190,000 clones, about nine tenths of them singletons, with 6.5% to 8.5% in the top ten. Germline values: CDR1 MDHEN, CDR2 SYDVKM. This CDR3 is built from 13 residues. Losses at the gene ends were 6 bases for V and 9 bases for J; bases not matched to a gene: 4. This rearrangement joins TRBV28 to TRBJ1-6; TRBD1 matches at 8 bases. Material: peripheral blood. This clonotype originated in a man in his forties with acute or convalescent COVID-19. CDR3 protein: CASRDRARSPLHF. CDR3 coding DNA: TGTGCCAGCAGGGACAGGGCACGTTCACCCCTCCACTTT.